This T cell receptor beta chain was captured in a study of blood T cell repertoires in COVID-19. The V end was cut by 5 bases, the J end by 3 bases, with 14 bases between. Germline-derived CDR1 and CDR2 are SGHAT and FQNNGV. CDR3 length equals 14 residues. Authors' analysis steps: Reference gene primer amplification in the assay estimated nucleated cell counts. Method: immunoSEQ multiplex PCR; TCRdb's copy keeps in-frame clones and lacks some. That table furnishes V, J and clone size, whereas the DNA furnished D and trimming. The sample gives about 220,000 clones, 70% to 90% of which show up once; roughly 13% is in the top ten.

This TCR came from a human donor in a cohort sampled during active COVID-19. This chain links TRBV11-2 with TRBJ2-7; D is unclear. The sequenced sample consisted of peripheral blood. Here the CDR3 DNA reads TGTGCCAGCAGCCCCACCACCCGGTACTACGAGCAGTACTTC. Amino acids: CASSPTTRYYEQYF.